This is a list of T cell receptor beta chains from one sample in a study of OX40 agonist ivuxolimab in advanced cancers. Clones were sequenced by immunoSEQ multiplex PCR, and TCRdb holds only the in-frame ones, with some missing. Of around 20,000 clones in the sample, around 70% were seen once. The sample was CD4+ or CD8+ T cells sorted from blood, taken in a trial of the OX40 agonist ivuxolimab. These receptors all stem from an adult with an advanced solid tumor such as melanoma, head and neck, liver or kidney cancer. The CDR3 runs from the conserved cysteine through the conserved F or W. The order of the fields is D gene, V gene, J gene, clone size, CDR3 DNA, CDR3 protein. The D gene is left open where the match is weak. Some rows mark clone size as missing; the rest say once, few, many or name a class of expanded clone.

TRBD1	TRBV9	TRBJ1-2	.	TGTGCCAGCAGCGGGGGACAGGGAGGCAATGGCTACACCTTC	CASSGGQGGNGYTF
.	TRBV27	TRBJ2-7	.	TGTGCCAGCAGAATGACCCCAGGGTGGACCTACGAGCAGTACTTC	CASRMTPGWTYEQYF
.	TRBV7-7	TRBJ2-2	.	TGTGCTAGCAGCGACGTAGAGTTTAGCGGGGAGCTGTTTTTT	CASSDVEFSGELFF
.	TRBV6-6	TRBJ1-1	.	TGTGCCAGCATAAGGATTCGGGATCTACACACTGAAGCTTTCTTT	CASIRIRDLHTEAFF
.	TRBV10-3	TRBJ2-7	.	TGTGCCATCAGCCCTACTTCGGGACGGACCTACGAGCAGTACTTC	CAISPTSGRTYEQYF
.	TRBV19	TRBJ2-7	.	TGTGCCAGTCGACGAGGCTACGAGCAGTACTTC	CASRRGYEQYF
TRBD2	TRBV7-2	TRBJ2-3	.	TGTGCCAGCAGCTTAGCCCGGGACTACACAGATACGCAGTATTTT	CASSLARDYTDTQYF
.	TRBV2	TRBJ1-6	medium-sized	TGTGCCAGCAGTGAAGCTTGGGGGATGGCACCCCTCCACTTT	CASSEAWGMAPLHF
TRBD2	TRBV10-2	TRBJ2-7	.	TGCGCCAGCAGTGAGGGGGGGGAAGGGTACGAGCAGTACTTC	CASSEGGEGYEQYF
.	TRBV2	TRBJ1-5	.	TGTGCCAGCAGTGAAGAGGGCCGCAATCAGCCCCAGCATTTT	CASSEEGRNQPQHF
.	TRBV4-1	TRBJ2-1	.	TGCGCCAGCAGCCAATCTACAGGGCTTCTGTACAATGAGCAGTTCTTC	CASSQSTGLLYNEQFF
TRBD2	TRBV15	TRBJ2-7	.	TGTGCCACCAGCAGAGGTCTAGCGGGGGCTTACGAGCAGTACTTC	CATSRGLAGAYEQYF
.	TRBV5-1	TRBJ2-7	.	TGCGCCAGCAGCTTGGAGACAGAGGGGGACGAGCAGTACTTC	CASSLETEGDEQYF
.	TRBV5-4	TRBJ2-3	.	TGTGCCAGCAGCTTTACCGGGAACACAGATACGCAGTATTTT	CASSFTGNTDTQYF
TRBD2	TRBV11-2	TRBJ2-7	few	TGTGCCAGCAGCGTAGCGGGTTCGTCCTACGAGCAGTACTTC	CASSVAGSSYEQYF
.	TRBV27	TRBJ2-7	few	TGTGCCAGCAGCCCGACACGGAGCTCCTACGAGCAGTACTTC	CASSPTRSSYEQYF
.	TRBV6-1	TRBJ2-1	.	TGTGCCAGCAGTGCATGGCGGGTCTCCTACAATGAGCAGTTCTTC	CASSAWRVSYNEQFF
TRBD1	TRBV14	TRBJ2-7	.	TGTGCCAGCAGCCCTTGGACAGGAAGCGACTACGAGCAGTACTTC	CASSPWTGSDYEQYF
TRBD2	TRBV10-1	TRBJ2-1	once	TGCGCCAGCAGTGAGTCGGGGACTAGCGGGAGATTTGGTGAGCAGTTCTTC	CASSESGTSGRFGEQFF
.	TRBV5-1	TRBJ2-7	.	TGCGCCAGCAGCGTCACGGGGGGCGCGGGGTACGAGCAGTACTTC	CASSVTGGAGYEQYF
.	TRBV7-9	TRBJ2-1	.	TGTGCCAGCAGCCCCCTTGATGAGCAGTTCTTC	CASSPLDEQFF
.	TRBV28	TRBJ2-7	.	TGTGCCAGCAGTTTAAGGGCAGCCCCCTACGAGCAGTACTTC	CASSLRAAPYEQYF